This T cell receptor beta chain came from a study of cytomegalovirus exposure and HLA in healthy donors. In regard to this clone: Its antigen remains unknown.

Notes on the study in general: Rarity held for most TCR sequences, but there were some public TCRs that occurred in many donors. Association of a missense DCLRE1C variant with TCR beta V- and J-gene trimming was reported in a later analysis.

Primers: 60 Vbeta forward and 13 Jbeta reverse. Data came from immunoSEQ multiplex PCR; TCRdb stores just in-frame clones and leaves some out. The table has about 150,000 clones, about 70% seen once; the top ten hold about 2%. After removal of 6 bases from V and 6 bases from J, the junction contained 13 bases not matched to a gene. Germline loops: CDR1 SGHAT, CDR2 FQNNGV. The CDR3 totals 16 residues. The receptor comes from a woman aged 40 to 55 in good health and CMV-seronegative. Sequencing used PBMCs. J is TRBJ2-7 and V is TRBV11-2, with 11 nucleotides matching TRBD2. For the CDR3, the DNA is TGTGCCAGCAGGAAGTGGGCTAGCGGGAGGCTGTTCGAGCAGTACTTC. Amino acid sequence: CASRKWASGRLFEQYF.